Listed here are 5 T cell receptor beta chains from one sample, sequenced in a study of blood T cell repertoires in COVID-19. Clones were read by immunoSEQ multiplex PCR, and TCRdb kept only the in-frame ones, dropping some. The sample has around 100,000 clones; around 87% are singletons. Sequenced: peripheral blood. Receptors were obtained from a human donor in a cohort sampled during active COVID-19.

This chain uses TRBV6-2 or TRBV6-3 with TRBJ1-5; the D is unclear. The CDR3 extends over 12 amino acids. Trimming removed 5 bases from V and 3 bases from J, with 5 bases in between. CDR1 is MNHEY and CDR2 is SVGEGT in the germline V gene. CDR3 sequence: CASSLFNQPQHF. CDR3 bases: TGTGCCAGCAGTCTGTTCAATCAGCCCCAGCATTTT.

The V and J genes are TRBV6-5 and TRBJ1-1; D not resolved. The V and J ends lost 2 bases and 8 bases respectively, with 12 bases between them. The CDR3 is 13 amino acids. Germline loops: CDR1 MNHEY, CDR2 SVGAGI. This CDR3 reads CASSYRAPGEAFF. In DNA, the CDR3 is TGTGCCAGCAGTTACAGGGCTCCGGGGGAAGCTTTCTTT.

V is TRBV7-9 and J is TRBJ1-5, with 12 positions matching TRBD1. Germline loops: CDR1 SEHNR, CDR2 FQNEAQ (reference sequence). The CDR3 has 15 residues. V lost 5 bases to trimming and J lost 6 bases; unmatched junction nucleotides: 5. DNA for the CDR3: TGTGCCAGCAGCCCGGGACAGGGGGCGGGTCAGCCCCAGCATTTT. Translating it yields CASSPGQGAGQPQHF.

The chain carries TRBV18 and TRBJ2-2; D might be TRBD1 (6 bases). V was cut by 3 bases and J by 1 base, with 15 bases left in between. CDR1 KGHSH and CDR2 LQKENI come from the germline V gene. CDR3 size: 17 residues. This CDR3 reads CASSPPTGKKNTGELFF. CDR3 nucleotides: TGTGCCAGCTCACCCCCGACAGGAAAAAAGAACACCGGGGAGCTGTTTTTT.

The gene calls are TRBV5-8 and TRBJ1-2; D ambiguous. CDR1 is SGHTS and CDR2 is YDEGEE in the germline V gene. The CDR3 spans 13 residues. Trimming removed 4 bases at V and 2 bases at J, with 9 bases between. CDR3 sequence reads: CASSRRLNYGYTF. The CDR3 coding sequence is TGTGCCAGCAGCCGGCGGCTCAACTATGGCTACACCTTC.